This T cell receptor (beta chain) was retrieved from a study of cytomegalovirus exposure and HLA in healthy donors. Concerning this clone: Its antigen is currently unknown.

Points from the study as a whole: Sequences of the TCR beta chain were said to predict the HLA-A and HLA-B alleles of most subjects accurately. In a later analysis, most CMV-associated TCR beta chains appeared HLA-restricted.

Researchers ran the PCR with 60 Vbeta and 13 Jbeta primers. Assay: immunoSEQ multiplex PCR; the TCRdb copy retains only in-frame clones and omits some. The sample carries 95,000 to 100,000 clones, 75% recorded once. This sequence was found in a man aged 50 to 59 in good health and CMV-seronegative. Sequencing used PBMCs.

CDR3 bases: TGTGCCAGCAGCCCGGGACTAGCGGGAGAGGGGACCCAGTACTTC. Its protein product is CASSPGLAGEGTQYF. J is TRBJ2-5 and V is TRBV7-9; 14 nucleotides match TRBD2. Germline loops: CDR1 SEHNR, CDR2 FQNEAQ (reference sequence). V lost 5 bases to trimming and J lost 7 bases; unmatched junction nucleotides: 6. The CDR3 is 15 residues long.